A single T cell receptor beta chain is shown here with its context. Its cognate antigen is unknown. TCRdb's copy holds only in-frame clones and misses some; the assay was immunoSEQ multiplex PCR. The sample has 150,000 to 180,000 clones, roughly nine tenths seen once. The data were taken from a study of T cell responses to AZD1222 COVID-19 vaccine. Regarding the study as a whole: Reportedly, nearly half the spike-specific TCRs target unmutated variant regions. Spike-specific TCR repertoires showed rising breadth and depth after two AZD1222 doses.

Trimming stripped 2 bases from V and 3 bases from J, with 5 bases between. The CDR3 length is 13 residues. The germline gives CDR1 LNHDA, CDR2 SQIVND (reference sequence). The TCR was taken from an adult in good health. The material was peripheral blood, obtained on day 0 of MenACWY control vaccination. The chain is built from TRBV19 and TRBJ1-5, with D unresolved. As DNA, the CDR3 is TGTGCCAGTAGTATACAGAACAATCAGCCCCAGCATTTT. Residues: CASSIQNNQPQHF.